These 30 T cell receptor beta chains were sequenced from one sample in a study of T cells after yellow fever vaccination. TCRdb re-called the 5' RACE reads through MiXCR, storing one row per CDR3 protein. Here the sample spans about 58,000 distinct CDR3 sequences, about 6.6% being singletons. The sample consisted of CD8+ T cells sorted from PBMCs, taken on the day of the first yellow fever vaccination. Receptors originate from a man between 18 and 29 years old who received the YFV17D yellow fever vaccine.

This clonotype was counted ten times or more. The chain links TRBV6-2 or TRBV6-3 to TRBJ2-3; 10 bases are a match to TRBD2. The CDR3 length is 15 residues. V shed 4 bases, J shed 7 bases, and the junction held 8 bases outside the gene matches. Germline assignment: CDR1 MNHEY and CDR2 SVGEGT. CDR3 amino acids: CASSSWTSGTNTQYF. CDR3 DNA: TGTGCCAGCAGTTCCTGGACTAGCGGAACAAATACGCAGTATTTT.

In this sample, this clonotype turned up many times. The chain joins TRBV29-1 to TRBJ2-2, with D unresolved. The germline CDR1 and CDR2 sequences are SQVTM and ANQGSEA. Trimming cost V 7 bases and J 2 bases, with 8 bases left between them. This CDR3 is built from 12 residues. CDR3 DNA: TGCAGCGCAGGATCAAACACCGGGGAGCTGTTTTTT. Its translation is CSAGSNTGELFF.

In its sample, this clonotype was seen many times. The chain carries TRBV5-1 and TRBJ2-3; TRBD2 might be the D (6 bases). The V gene lost 2 bases and the J gene lost 2 bases, with 9 bases spanning the gap. In germline, CDR1 is SGHRS, CDR2 YFSETQ. This CDR3 region has 14 residues. The CDR3 reads CASSFWGVTDTQYF. CDR3 DNA: TGCGCCAGCAGCTTTTGGGGGGTCACAGATACGCAGTATTTT.

As regards this clonotype: A much larger clone differs from this one at a single base, so this may be a read error. The chain has TRBV20-1 and TRBJ1-1, with D perhaps TRBD1 (6 bases). Trimming left V 1 base short and J 10 bases short, with 16 bases between. This CDR3 spans 13 amino acids. Germline V lookup: CDR1 DFQATT, CDR2 SNEGSKA (reference sequence). The CDR3 nucleotides are TGCAGTGCTAGAGGCTTGGGACATGTAACAGCTTTCTTT. It encodes CSARGLGHVTAFF.

As to this clonotype: This may come from a read error, since a much larger clone is one base off. The chain combines TRBV6-2 or TRBV6-3 with TRBJ1-1; a possible D gene is TRBD1 (5 bases). CDR1 is MNHEY and CDR2 is SVGEGT in the germline V gene. This CDR3 contains 15 residues. V gave up 6 bases and J gave up 2 bases, with 16 bases separating them. The CDR3 sequence: CASRQWTPINTEAFF. CDR3 DNA sequence: TGTGCCAGCAGACAATGGACACCAATAAACACTGAAGCTTTCTTT.

The chain carries TRBV3-1 and TRBJ2-3; no definite D call. Trimming left V 1 base short and J 4 bases short, with 12 bases between. Germline V lookup: CDR1 LGHDT, CDR2 YNNKEL (reference sequence). The CDR3 sequence is 15 residues long. CDR3 region: CASSQGGWGPDTQYF. The CDR3 region has the DNA TGTGCCAGCAGCCAAGGCGGCTGGGGTCCAGATACGCAGTATTTT.

This clonotype has at least ten counts. The V and J genes are TRBV9 and TRBJ2-1; possible D gene TRBD1, 6 bases. In germline, CDR1 is SGDLS, CDR2 YYNGEE. V lost 0 bases to trimming and J lost 2 bases, with 6 bases between them. CDR3 size: 14 residues. For the CDR3, the DNA is TGTGCCAGCAGCGTAGAGGGGGCCTACAATGAGCAGTTCTTC. Translated: CASSVEGAYNEQFF.

This clonotype has more than one count but fewer than ten. The gene calls are TRBV9 and TRBJ2-2; TRBD1 matches 9 bases. The CDR3 loop spans 16 amino acids. Germline V CDR1 and CDR2: SGDLS, YYNGEE. V shed 3 bases, J shed 5 bases, and the junction held 8 bases outside the gene matches. The CDR3 sequence is CASSARDRAHTGELFF. CDR3 coding DNA: TGTGCCAGCAGCGCCCGGGACAGGGCGCATACCGGGGAGCTGTTTTTT. Using reference TRBV9 and TRBJ2-2 for the parts outside the CDR3, the full variable domain is DSGVTQTPKHLITATGQRVTLRCSPRSGDLSVYWYQQSLDQGLQFLIQYYNGEERAKGNILERFSAQQFPDLHSELNLSSLELGDSALYFCASSARDRAHTGELFFGEGSRLTVL.

This chain joins TRBV20-1 and TRBJ1-6, with 8 bases that match TRBD1. V lost 6 bases and J lost 4; bases outside the gene matches: 17. Per germline, CDR1 DFQATT and CDR2 SNEGSKA (reference sequence). CDR3 length equals 18 residues. CDR3 sequence reads: CSAPPRGHPGPYNSPLHF. DNA of the CDR3: TGCAGTGCCCCTCCCAGGGGGCACCCCGGTCCGTATAATTCACCCCTCCACTTT.

This clonotype was seen repeatedly, ten times or more. This chain uses TRBV9 with TRBJ1-4; tentative D call: TRBD1 (5 bases). V was shortened by 5 bases and J by 0 bases, with 11 bases between the two germline ends. The length of the CDR3 is 15 residues. Per germline, CDR1 SGDLS and CDR2 YYNGEE. The CDR3, as DNA: TGTGCCAGCAGTCTTGACAGTTCAACTAATGAAAAACTGTTTTTT. This translates into CASSLDSSTNEKLFF.

This chain links TRBV5-4 with TRBJ1-4; 10 bases line up with TRBD1. J lost 7 bases, V lost 4 bases, and 4 bases had no gene match. CDR3 size: 14 residues. Germline CDR1 and CDR2: SGHNT and YYREEE (reference sequence). The CDR3 spells CASSTGQGLEKLFF. The CDR3 DNA reads as TGTGCCAGCAGCACGGGACAGGGGCTTGAAAAACTGTTTTTT.

This clonotype was counted a few times. The V gene is TRBV7-8, the J gene TRBJ2-5; 7 nucleotides match TRBD1. Germline V CDR1 and CDR2: SGHVS, FQNEAQ. J was trimmed by 3 bases and V by 5 bases; bases with no gene match: 3. The CDR3 has 13 residues. CDR3 DNA: TGTGCCAGCAGCCCGGGGACAGAAGAGACCCAGTACTTC. Protein sequence: CASSPGTEETQYF.

This clonotype turned up a few times. The rearrangement links TRBV2 to TRBJ2-3; 8 nucleotides align to TRBD1. V was pared by 10 bases and J by 3 bases, with 9 bases of the junction left unmatched. Germline V gene data show CDR1 as SNHLY and CDR2 as FYNNEI. CDR3 length: 14 amino acids. The CDR3 spells CATPEWTGTDTQYF. The CDR3 coding sequence is TGTGCCACCCCCGAATGGACAGGGACAGATACGCAGTATTTT.

This clonotype showed up many times. J is TRBJ2-1 and V is TRBV6-5, with D perhaps matching TRBD1 (6 bases). Germline V lookup: CDR1 MNHEY, CDR2 SVGAGI. The length of the CDR3 is 12 residues. Trimming pared 7 bases from V and 10 bases from J, leaving 14 bases between. The CDR3 sequence is CASTQGFGEQFF. CDR3 nucleotides: TGTGCCAGCACTCAGGGGTTTGGGGAGCAGTTCTTC.

V and J are TRBV6-4 and TRBJ2-3, with TRBD2 matching over 10 bases. Germline trimming cut 3 bases from V and 4 bases from J; bases unmatched to any gene: 4. Germline V lookup: CDR1 MRHNA, CDR2 SNTAGT. This CDR3 has 15 residues. The CDR3 nucleotides read TGTGCCAGCAGTGAAAGCGGGGGGGCCCCAGATACGCAGTATTTT. Its translation: CASSESGGAPDTQYF.

This clonotype has a count of ten or more. The chain has TRBV11-2 and TRBJ2-3; possibly TRBD2 for D (7 bases). This CDR3 is built from 16 residues. Germline-derived CDR1 and CDR2 are SGHAT and FQNNGV. The V and J ends lost 4 bases and 3 bases respectively, with 17 bases between them. The CDR3 DNA reads as TGTGCCAGCAGCTACGGGGGGCGGAATCCGACAGATACGCAGTATTTT. This codes for CASSYGGRNPTDTQYF.

This clonotype was counted a few times. The chain uses TRBV6-2 or TRBV6-3 and TRBJ2-1, with D perhaps TRBD2 (6 bases). CDR3 length: 15 amino acids. The germline CDR1 and CDR2 sequences are MNHEY and SVGEGT. Trimming took 1 base from V and 8 from J, leaving 15 bases between them. The DNA for the CDR3 is TGTGCCAGCAGTTACTGGACCGCGGGCGGGGATGAGCAGTTCTTC. Residues: CASSYWTAGGDEQFF.

This chain connects TRBV12-5 to TRBJ1-1, with 9 bases aligning to TRBD1. Trimming cost V 1 base and J 5 bases; bases outside gene matches: 2. The germline V gene encodes CDR1 LGHNT and CDR2 FRNRAP. This CDR3 is built from 14 residues. The CDR3, as DNA: TGTGCTAGTGGTTTGGGGACAGGGGTTACTGAAGCTTTCTTT. As protein: CASGLGTGVTEAFF.

As for this clonotype: Possible read error: a much larger clone is one base away. This chain links TRBV2 with TRBJ2-7; D perhaps matches TRBD1 (6 bases). V dropped 5 bases and J dropped 5 bases, with 10 bases sitting between them. Germline-derived CDR1 and CDR2 are SNHLY and FYNNEI. The CDR3 is 12 residues long. The CDR3 loop is CASSHRTDEQYV. CDR3 coding DNA: TGTGCCAGCAGTCACAGGACAGACGAGCAGTACGTC.

In its sample, this clonotype was seen a few times. The CDR3 region has the DNA TGTGCCAGTAGTGCCCCCGGACAGGGGGCGGACGAGCAGTACGTC. Its protein product is CASSAPGQGADEQYV. V and J are TRBV19 and TRBJ2-7; TRBD1 matches at 11 bases. Germline-derived CDR1 and CDR2 are LNHDA and SQIVND (reference sequence). CDR3 length: 15 amino acids. Trimming cost V 5 bases and J 5 bases; bases outside gene matches: 8.

The chain has TRBV10-3 and TRBJ2-2, with 11 bases aligning to TRBD1. V lost 4 bases and J lost 4; bases outside the gene matches: 8. CDR3 size: 17 residues. CDR1 ENHRY and CDR2 SYGVKD come from the germline V gene. In DNA, the CDR3 is TGTGCCATCAGTGCCGACGGACAGGGGGCTTTCACCGGGGAGCTGTTTTTT. This sequence encodes CAISADGQGAFTGELFF.

J is TRBJ2-1 and V is TRBV10-3, with TRBD1 identical over 9 bases. This CDR3 comprises 16 residues. CDR1 is ENHRY, CDR2 SYGVKD, per germline. V shed 2 bases, J shed 5 bases, and the junction held 7 bases outside the gene matches. CDR3 amino acids: CAISEAGTGTDNEQFF. DNA of the CDR3: TGTGCCATCAGTGAGGCCGGGACAGGGACGGACAATGAGCAGTTCTTC.

In this sample, this clonotype turned up a few times. This rearrangement joins TRBV14 to TRBJ2-7; 7 bases are shared with TRBD1. The CDR3 extends over 12 amino acids. V was clipped by 2 bases and J by 5 bases; unmatched bases: 0. Germline loops: CDR1 SGHDN, CDR2 FVKESK. This CDR3 is CASSQTGDEQYV. CDR3 in DNA: TGTGCCAGCAGCCAAACAGGGGACGAGCAGTACGTC.

This clonotype came up many times. The rearrangement joins TRBV24-1 to TRBJ1-5, with D hard to call. Germline V gene sequence: CDR1 KGHDR, CDR2 SFDVKD. Trimming shortened V by 1 base and J by 9 bases, and 18 bases separated the two germline ends. This CDR3 is 16 amino acids long. The CDR3 loop is CATSDLVTAKISPQHF. The CDR3, as DNA: TGTGCCACCAGTGATTTAGTCACAGCAAAGATATCGCCCCAGCATTTT.

This clonotype was recorded at least ten times. V gene TRBV2 combines with J gene TRBJ1-2; D is unclear. This CDR3 region has 13 residues. CDR1 SNHLY and CDR2 FYNNEI come from the germline V gene. V gave up 7 bases and J gave up 0 bases, with 9 bases separating them. This chain's CDR3 is CASKLSANYGYTF. For the CDR3, the DNA is TGTGCCAGCAAGCTCTCCGCTAACTATGGCTACACCTTC.

This clonotype was counted a few times. This chain's CDR3 is CASSDRGLSGNTIYF. In nucleotides, the CDR3 is TGTGCCAGCAGTGACAGGGGGCTCTCTGGAAACACCATATATTTT. The chain couples TRBV28 to TRBJ1-3; TRBD1 aligns across 10 bases. The CDR3 is 15 residues long. The V gene end was trimmed by 5 bases and the J gene end by 0 bases; junction bases not matched to a gene: 1. Germline CDR1 is MDHEN and CDR2 is SYDVKM.

V gene TRBV7-9 combines with J gene TRBJ2-7; possibly TRBD1 for D (6 bases). Germline loops: CDR1 SEHNR, CDR2 FQNEAQ (reference sequence). CDR3 length: 16 amino acids. V lost 4 bases and J lost 0, with 16 bases in between. In nucleotides, the CDR3 is TGTGCCAGCAGCTCTCTCAGGGGCCCCGGCTCCTACGAGCAGTACGTC. This sequence encodes CASSSLRGPGSYEQYV.

This clonotype was counted only a few times. This chain joins TRBV12-3 or TRBV12-4 and TRBJ1-1; D is perhaps TRBD1 (5 bases). The V and J ends lost 7 bases and 1 base respectively, with 7 bases between them. The CDR3 has 12 residues. The CDR3 bases are TGTGCCAGCACCGACAGGAACACTGAAGCTTTCTTT. Protein product: CASTDRNTEAFF.

This clonotype was seen a handful of times. The chain combines TRBV4-1 with TRBJ2-2; TRBD1 matches 12 bases. J was trimmed by 5 bases and V by 4 bases; bases with no gene match: 8. CDR1 and CDR2 (germline): MGHRA, YSYEKL. This CDR3 contains 17 residues. For the CDR3, the DNA is TGCGCCAGCAGCCCACCGGGACAGGGGGCTTTGACCGGGGAGCTGTTTTTT. As protein: CASSPPGQGALTGELFF.

This clonotype came up a few times. This chain links TRBV6-2 or TRBV6-3 with TRBJ2-3; D may match TRBD1 or TRBD2 (6 bases each). CDR3 size: 17 residues. V shed 4 bases and J shed 2 bases, with 19 bases lying between them. Germline values: CDR1 MNHEY, CDR2 SVGEGT. The DNA of the CDR3 is TGTGCCAGCAGTTCCTTCGGGGGCACTAGAGCCACAGATACGCAGTATTTT. This gives the protein CASSSFGGTRATDTQYF.